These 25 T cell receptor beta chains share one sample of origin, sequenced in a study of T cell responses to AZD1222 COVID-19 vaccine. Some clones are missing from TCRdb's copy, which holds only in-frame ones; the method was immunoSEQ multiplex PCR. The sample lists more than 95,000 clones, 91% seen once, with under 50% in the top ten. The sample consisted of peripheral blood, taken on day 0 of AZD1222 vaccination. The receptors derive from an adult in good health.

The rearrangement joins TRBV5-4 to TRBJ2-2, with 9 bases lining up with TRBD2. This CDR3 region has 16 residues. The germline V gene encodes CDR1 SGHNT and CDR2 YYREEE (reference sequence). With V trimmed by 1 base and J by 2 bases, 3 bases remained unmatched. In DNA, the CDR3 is TGTGCCAGCAGCTTGACTAGCGGGTATAACACCGGGGAGCTGTTTTTT. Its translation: CASSLTSGYNTGELFF. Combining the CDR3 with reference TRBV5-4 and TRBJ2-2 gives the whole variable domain ETGVTQSPTHLIKTRGQQVTLRCSSQSGHNTVSWYQQALGQGPQFIFQYYREEENGRGNFPPRFSGLQFPNYSSELNVNALELDDSALYLCASSLTSGYNTGELFFGEGSRLTVL.

CDR3 sequence (DNA): TGTGCCAGCAGCGAGTTGGTGGACGAGCAGTACTTC. Protein product: CASSELVDEQYF. This rearrangement joins TRBV7-2 to TRBJ2-7; no reliable D call. The length of the CDR3 is 12 residues. Trimming took 5 bases from V and 5 from J, leaving 10 bases between them. The germline gives CDR1 SGHTA, CDR2 FQGNSA.

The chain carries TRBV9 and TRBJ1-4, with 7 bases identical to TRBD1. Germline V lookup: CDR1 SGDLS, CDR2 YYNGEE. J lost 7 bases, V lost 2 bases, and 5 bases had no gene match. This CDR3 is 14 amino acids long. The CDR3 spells CASSVGGGSEKLFF. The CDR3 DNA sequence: TGTGCCAGCAGCGTTGGAGGGGGCAGTGAAAAACTGTTTTTT.

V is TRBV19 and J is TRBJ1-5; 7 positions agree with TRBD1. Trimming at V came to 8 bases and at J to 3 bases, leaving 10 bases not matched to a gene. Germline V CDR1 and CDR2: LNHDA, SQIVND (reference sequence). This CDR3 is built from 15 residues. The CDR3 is CASAPTGQVNQPQHF. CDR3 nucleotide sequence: TGTGCCAGTGCCCCCACCGGACAGGTCAATCAGCCCCAGCATTTT.

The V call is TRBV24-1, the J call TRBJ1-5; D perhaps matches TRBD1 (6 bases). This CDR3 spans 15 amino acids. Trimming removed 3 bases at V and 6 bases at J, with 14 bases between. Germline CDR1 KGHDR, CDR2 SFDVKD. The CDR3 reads CATSDTTGRGQPQHF. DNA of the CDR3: TGTGCCACCAGTGATACCACAGGGAGAGGTCAGCCCCAGCATTTT.

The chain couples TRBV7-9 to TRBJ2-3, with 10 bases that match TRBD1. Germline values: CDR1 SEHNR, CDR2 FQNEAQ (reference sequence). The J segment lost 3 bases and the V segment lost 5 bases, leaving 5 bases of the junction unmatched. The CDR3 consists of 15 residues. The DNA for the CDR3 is TGTGCCAGCAGCGAGGGACAGGGGTTGACAGATACGCAGTATTTT. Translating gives CASSEGQGLTDTQYF. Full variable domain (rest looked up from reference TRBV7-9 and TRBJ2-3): DTGVSQNPRHKITKRGQNVTFRCDPISEHNRLYWYRQTLGQGPEFLTYFQNEAQLEKSRLLSDRFSAERPKGSFSTLEIQRTEQGDSAMYLCASSEGQGLTDTQYFGPGTRLTVL.

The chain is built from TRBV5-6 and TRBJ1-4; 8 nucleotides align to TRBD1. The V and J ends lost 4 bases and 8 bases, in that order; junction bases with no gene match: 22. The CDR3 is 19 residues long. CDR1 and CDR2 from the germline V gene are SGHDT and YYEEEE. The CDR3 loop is CASSAFSPGQGSLGEKLFF. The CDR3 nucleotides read TGTGCCAGCAGCGCATTTTCCCCTGGACAGGGATCACTAGGGGAAAAACTGTTTTTT.

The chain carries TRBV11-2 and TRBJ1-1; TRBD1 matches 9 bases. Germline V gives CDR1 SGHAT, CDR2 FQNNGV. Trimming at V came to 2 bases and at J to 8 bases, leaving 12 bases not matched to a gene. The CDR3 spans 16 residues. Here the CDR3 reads CASSLRGDRVTREAFF. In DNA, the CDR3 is TGTGCCAGCAGCTTACGAGGGGACAGGGTTACTAGGGAAGCTTTCTTT.

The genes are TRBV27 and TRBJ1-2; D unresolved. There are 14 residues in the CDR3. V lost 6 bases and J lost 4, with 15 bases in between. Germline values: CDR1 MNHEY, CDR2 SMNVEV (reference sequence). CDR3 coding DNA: TGTGCCAGCAGCTCCCGGCGGACCCCCTATGGCTACACCTTC. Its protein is CASSSRRTPYGYTF.

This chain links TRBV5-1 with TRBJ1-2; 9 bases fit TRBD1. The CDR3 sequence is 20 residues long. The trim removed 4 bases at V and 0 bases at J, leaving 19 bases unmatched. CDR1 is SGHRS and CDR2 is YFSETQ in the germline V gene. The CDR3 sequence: CASSLLIGQGSDNPNYGYTF. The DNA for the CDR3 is TGCGCCAGCAGCCTGCTTATTGGACAGGGGTCGGATAACCCTAACTATGGCTACACCTTC.

DNA for the CDR3: TGCGCCAGCAGCCAATTGTGGACAGGGATTTCTGGAAACACCATATATTTT. Residues: CASSQLWTGISGNTIYF. The chain recombines TRBV4-1 with TRBJ1-3, with 8 bases matching TRBD1. CDR1 and CDR2 (germline): MGHRA, YSYEKL. V was pared by 2 bases and J by 1 base, with 7 bases of the junction left unmatched. The CDR3 loop spans 17 amino acids.

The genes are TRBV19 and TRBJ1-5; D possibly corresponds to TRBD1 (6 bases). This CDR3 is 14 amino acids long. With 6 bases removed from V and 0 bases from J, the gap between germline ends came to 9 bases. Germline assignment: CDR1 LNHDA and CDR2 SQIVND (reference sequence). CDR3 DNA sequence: TGTGCCAGTAGATGGGGACATAGCAATCAGCCCCAGCATTTT. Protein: CASRWGHSNQPQHF.

The CDR3 DNA is TGTGCCAGCGGGGAGGGGACGCAGCCCCAGCATTTT. The encoded protein is CASGEGTQPQHF. V gene TRBV28 combines with J gene TRBJ1-5; a weak D match, TRBD1 (5 bases). Trimming cost V 8 bases and J 7 bases, with 12 bases left between them. The CDR3 consists of 12 residues. Germline CDR1 and CDR2: MDHEN and SYDVKM.

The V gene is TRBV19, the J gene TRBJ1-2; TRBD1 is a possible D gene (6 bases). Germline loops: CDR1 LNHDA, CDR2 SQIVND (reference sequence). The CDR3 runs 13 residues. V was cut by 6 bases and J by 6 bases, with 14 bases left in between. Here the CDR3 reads CASRQIGGHGYTF. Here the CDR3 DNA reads TGTGCCAGTAGGCAAATCGGGGGGCATGGCTACACCTTC.

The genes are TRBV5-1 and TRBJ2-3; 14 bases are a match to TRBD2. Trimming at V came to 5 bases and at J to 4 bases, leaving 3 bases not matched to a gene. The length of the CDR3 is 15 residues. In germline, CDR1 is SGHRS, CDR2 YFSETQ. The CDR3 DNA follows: TGCGCCAGCAGGGGACTAGCGGGAGTCCCAGATACGCAGTATTTT. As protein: CASRGLAGVPDTQYF.

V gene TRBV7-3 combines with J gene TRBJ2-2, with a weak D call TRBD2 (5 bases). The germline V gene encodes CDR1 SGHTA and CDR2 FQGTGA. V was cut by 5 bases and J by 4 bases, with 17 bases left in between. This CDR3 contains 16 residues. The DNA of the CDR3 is TGTGCCAGCAGCCCCCCCGGGGTGCCCGGCACCGGGGAGCTGTTTTTT. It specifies CASSPPGVPGTGELFF.

Written as DNA, the CDR3 is TGTGCCAGCAGTTTATCAGGGTTAAGCACTGAAGCTTTCTTT. This sequence encodes CASSLSGLSTEAFF. This sequence joins TRBV27 and TRBJ1-1; D gene ambiguous. Deletions cut 0 bases from V and 4 bases from J, with 9 bases between. The CDR3 extends over 14 amino acids. CDR1 and CDR2 from the germline V gene are MNHEY and SMNVEV (reference sequence).

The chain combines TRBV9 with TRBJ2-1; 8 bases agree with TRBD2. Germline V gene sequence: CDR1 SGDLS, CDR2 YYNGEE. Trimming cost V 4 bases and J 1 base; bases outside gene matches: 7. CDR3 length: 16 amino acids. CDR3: CASSPTPGGSYNEQFF. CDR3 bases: TGTGCCAGCAGCCCTACCCCGGGAGGGTCCTACAATGAGCAGTTCTTC.

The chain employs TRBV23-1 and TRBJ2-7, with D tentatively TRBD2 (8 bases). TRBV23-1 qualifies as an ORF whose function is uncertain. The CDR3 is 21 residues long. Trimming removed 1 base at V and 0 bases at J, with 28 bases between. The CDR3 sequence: CASSQYRGIGRPGLDSYEQYF. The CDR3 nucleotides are TGCGCCAGCAGTCAATACAGGGGTATAGGGAGACCGGGACTAGACTCCTACGAGCAGTACTTC.

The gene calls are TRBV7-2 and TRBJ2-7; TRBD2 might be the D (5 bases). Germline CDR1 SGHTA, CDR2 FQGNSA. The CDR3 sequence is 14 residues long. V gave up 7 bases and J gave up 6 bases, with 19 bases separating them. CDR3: CASTPGVRSSEQYF. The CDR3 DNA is TGTGCCAGCACCCCCGGGGTCAGAAGTTCCGAGCAGTACTTC.

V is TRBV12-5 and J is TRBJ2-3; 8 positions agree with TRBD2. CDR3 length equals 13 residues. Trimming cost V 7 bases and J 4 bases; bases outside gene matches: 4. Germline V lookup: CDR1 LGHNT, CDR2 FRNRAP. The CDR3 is CASAREGPDTQYF. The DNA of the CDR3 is TGTGCTAGTGCCCGGGAGGGCCCAGATACGCAGTATTTT.

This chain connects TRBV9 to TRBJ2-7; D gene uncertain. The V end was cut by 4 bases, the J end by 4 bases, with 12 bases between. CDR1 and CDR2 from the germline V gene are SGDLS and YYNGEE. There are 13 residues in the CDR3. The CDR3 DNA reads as TGTGCCAGCAGCCCCTCCGATTTGTACGAGCAGTACTTC. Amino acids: CASSPSDLYEQYF.

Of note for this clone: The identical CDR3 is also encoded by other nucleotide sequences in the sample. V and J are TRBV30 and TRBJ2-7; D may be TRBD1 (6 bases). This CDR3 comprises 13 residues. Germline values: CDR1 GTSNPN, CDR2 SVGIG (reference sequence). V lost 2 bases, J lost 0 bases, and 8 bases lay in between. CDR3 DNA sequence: TGTGCCTGGAGTAGGGACAACTCCTACGAGCAGTACTTC. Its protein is CAWSRDNSYEQYF.

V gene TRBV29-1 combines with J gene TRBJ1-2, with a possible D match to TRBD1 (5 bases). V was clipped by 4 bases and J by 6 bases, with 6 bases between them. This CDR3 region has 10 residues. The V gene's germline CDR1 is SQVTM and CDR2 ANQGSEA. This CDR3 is CSVVGHGYTF. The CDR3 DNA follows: TGCAGCGTTGTGGGGCATGGCTACACCTTC.

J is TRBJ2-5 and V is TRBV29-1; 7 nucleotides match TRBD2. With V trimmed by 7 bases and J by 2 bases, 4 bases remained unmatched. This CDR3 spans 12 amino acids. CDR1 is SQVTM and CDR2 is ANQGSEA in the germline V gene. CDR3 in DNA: TGCAGCGCCAGAGCGGGACAAGAGACCCAGTACTTC. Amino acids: CSARAGQETQYF.